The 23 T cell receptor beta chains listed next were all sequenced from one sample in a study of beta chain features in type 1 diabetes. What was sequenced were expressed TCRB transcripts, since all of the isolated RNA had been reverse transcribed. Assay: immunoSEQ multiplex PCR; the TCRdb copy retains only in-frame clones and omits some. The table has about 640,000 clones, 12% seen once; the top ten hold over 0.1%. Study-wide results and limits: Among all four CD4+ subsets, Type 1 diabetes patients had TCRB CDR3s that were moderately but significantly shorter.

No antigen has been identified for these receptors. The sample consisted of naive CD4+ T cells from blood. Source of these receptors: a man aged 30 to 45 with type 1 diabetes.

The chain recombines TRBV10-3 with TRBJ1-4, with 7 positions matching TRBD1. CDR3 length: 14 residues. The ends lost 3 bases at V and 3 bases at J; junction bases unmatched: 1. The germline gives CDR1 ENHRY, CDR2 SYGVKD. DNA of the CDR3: TGTGCCATCAGTGACGGGACAGCTAATGAAAAACTGTTTTTT. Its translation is CAISDGTANEKLFF.

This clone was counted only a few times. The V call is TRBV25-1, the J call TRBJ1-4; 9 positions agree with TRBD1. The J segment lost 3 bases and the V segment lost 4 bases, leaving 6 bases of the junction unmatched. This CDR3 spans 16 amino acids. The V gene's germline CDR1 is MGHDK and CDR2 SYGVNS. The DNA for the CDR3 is TGTGCCAGCAGTGTACAGGGGGCGGGATCTAATGAAAAACTGTTTTTT. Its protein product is CASSVQGAGSNEKLFF.

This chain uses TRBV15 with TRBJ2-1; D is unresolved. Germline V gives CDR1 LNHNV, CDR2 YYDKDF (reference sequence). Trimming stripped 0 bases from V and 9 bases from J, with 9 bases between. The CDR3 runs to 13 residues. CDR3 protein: CATSRDHRAEQFF. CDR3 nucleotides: TGTGCCACCAGCAGAGATCACCGGGCTGAGCAGTTCTTC.

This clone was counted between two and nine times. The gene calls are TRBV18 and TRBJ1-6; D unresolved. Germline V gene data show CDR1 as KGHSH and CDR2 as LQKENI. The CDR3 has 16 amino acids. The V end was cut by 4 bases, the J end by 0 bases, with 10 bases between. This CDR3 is CASSREAFSYNSPLHF. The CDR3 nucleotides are TGTGCCAGCTCACGCGAAGCCTTCTCCTATAATTCACCCCTCCACTTT.

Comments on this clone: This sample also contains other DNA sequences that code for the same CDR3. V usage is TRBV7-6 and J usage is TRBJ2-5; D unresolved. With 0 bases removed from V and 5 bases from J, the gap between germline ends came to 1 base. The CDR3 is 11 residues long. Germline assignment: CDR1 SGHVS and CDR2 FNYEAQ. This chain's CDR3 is CASSLAETQYF. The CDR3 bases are TGTGCCAGCAGCTTAGCGGAGACCCAGTACTTC.

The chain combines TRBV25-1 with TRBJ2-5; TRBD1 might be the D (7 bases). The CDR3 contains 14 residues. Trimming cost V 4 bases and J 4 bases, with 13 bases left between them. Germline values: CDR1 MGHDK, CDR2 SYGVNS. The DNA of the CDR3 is TGTGCCAGCAGTGGGGTTCAGGGGGGAGAGACCCAGTACTTC. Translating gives CASSGVQGGETQYF. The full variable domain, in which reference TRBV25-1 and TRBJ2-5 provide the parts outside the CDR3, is EADIYQTPRYLVIGTGKKITLECSQTMGHDKMYWYQQDPGMELHLIHYSYGVNSTEKGDLSSESTVSRIRTEHFPLTLESARPSHTSQYLCASSGVQGGETQYFGPGTRLLVL.

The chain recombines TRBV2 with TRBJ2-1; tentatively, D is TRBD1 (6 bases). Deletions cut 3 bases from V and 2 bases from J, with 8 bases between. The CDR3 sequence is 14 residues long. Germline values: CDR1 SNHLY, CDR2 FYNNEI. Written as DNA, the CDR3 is TGTGCCAGCAGTGACAGGGGCCCCTACAATGAGCAGTTCTTC. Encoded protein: CASSDRGPYNEQFF.

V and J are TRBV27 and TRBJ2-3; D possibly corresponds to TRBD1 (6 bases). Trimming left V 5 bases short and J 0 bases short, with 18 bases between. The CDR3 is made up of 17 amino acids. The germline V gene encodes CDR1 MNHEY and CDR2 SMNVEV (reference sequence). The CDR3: CASSRDWTVTSTDTQYF. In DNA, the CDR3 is TGTGCCAGCAGTCGAGACTGGACAGTTACTAGCACAGATACGCAGTATTTT.

The CDR3 region is CASSAAQVPGNTIYF. The CDR3 nucleotides are TGTGCCAGCAGCGCGGCACAGGTACCCGGAAACACCATATATTTT. The chain joins TRBV9 to TRBJ1-3; the D gene is possibly TRBD1 (5 bases). CDR1 and CDR2 (germline): SGDLS, YYNGEE. CDR3 length: 15 residues. Trimming stripped 3 bases from V and 4 bases from J, with 14 bases between.

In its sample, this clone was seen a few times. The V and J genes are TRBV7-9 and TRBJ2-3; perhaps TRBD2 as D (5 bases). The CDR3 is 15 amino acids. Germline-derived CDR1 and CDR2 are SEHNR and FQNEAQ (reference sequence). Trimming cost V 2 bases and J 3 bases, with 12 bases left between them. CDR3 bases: TGTGCCAGCAGCTTAAGAGGGCAGGTAACAGATACGCAGTATTTT. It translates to CASSLRGQVTDTQYF. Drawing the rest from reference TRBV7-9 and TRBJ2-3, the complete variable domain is DTGVSQNPRHKITKRGQNVTFRCDPISEHNRLYWYRQTLGQGPEFLTYFQNEAQLEKSRLLSDRFSAERPKGSFSTLEIQRTEQGDSAMYLCASSLRGQVTDTQYFGPGTRLTVL.

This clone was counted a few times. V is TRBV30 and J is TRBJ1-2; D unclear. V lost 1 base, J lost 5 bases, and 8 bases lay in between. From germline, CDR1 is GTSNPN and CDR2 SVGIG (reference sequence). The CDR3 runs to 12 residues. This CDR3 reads CAWSEQHYGYTF. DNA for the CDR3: TGTGCCTGGAGTGAGCAGCATTATGGCTACACCTTC. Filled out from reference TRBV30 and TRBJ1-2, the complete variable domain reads SQTIHQWPATLVQPVGSPLSLECTVEGTSNPNLYWYRQAAGRGLQLLFYSVGIGQISSEVPQNLSASRPQDRQFILSSKKLLLSDSGFYLCAWSEQHYGYTFGSGTRLTVV.

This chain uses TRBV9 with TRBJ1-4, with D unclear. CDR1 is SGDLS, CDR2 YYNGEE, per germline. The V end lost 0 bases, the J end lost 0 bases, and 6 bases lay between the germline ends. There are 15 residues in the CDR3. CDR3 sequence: CASSVDAATNEKLFF. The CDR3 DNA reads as TGTGCCAGCAGCGTAGATGCTGCAACTAATGAAAAACTGTTTTTT. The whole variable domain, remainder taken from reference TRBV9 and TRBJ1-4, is DSGVTQTPKHLITATGQRVTLRCSPRSGDLSVYWYQQSLDQGLQFLIQYYNGEERAKGNILERFSAQQFPDLHSELNLSSLELGDSALYFCASSVDAATNEKLFFGSGTQLSVL.

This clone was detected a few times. The CDR3 is CASSLRTENTEAFF. CDR3 sequence (DNA): TGTGCCAGCAGCCTCCGGACAGAGAACACTGAAGCTTTCTTT. This chain links TRBV6-5 with TRBJ1-1; possible D gene TRBD1, 6 bases. There are 14 residues in the CDR3. Between the trimmed V and J ends, which lost 6 bases and 1 base, there was a span of 12 bases. Germline V gene data show CDR1 as MNHEY and CDR2 as SVGAGI.

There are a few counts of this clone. CDR3: CASSVRSGANVLTF. The CDR3 DNA reads TGTGCCAGCAGCGTAAGGTCTGGGGCCAACGTCCTGACTTTC. The V and J genes are TRBV9 and TRBJ2-6; unclear D gene. The germline gives CDR1 SGDLS, CDR2 YYNGEE. This CDR3 comprises 14 residues. With 1 base removed from V and 1 base from J, the gap between germline ends came to 3 bases.

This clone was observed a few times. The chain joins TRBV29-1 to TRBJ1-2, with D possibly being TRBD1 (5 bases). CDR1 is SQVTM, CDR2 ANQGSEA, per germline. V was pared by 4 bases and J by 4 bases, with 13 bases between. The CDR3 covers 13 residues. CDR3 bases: TGCAGCGTTGGGGGCCCCGGCGGCTATGGCTACACCTTC. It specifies CSVGGPGGYGYTF.

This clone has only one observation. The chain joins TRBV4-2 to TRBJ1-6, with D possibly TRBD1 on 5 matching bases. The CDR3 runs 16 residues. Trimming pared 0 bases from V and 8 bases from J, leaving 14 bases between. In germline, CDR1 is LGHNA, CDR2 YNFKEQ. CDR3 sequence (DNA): TGTGCCAGCAGCCAAGAGATCCAGGGTGCTGATTCACCCCTCCACTTT. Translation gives CASSQEIQGADSPLHF.

CDR3: CASSRQGANNSPLHF. CDR3 in DNA: TGTGCCAGCAGTCGACAGGGGGCGAATAATTCACCCCTCCACTTT. This chain joins TRBV2 and TRBJ1-6; 10 bases map to TRBD1. The CDR3 totals 15 residues. Per germline, CDR1 SNHLY and CDR2 FYNNEI. Germline trimming cut 5 bases from V and 5 bases from J; bases unmatched to any gene: 3.

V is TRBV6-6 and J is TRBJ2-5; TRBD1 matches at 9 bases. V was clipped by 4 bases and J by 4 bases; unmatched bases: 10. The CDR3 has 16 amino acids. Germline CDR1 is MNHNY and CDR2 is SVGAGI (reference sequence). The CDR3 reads CASSSHLDRGRETQYF. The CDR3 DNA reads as TGTGCCAGCAGTTCCCATCTTGACAGGGGGAGAGAGACCCAGTACTTC.

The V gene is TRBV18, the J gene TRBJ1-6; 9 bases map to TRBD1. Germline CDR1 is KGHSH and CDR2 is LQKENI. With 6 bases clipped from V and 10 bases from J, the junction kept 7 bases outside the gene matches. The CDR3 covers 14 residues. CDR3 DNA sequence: TGTGCCAGCTCCCCGGGACAGGGAGGGTCACCCCTCCACTTT. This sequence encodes CASSPGQGGSPLHF.

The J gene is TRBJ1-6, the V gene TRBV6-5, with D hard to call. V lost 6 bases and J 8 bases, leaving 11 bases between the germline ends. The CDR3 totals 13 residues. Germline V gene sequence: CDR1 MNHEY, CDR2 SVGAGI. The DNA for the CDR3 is TGTGCCAGCAGCCCGCAAGAGGATTCACCCCTCCACTTT. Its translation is CASSPQEDSPLHF.

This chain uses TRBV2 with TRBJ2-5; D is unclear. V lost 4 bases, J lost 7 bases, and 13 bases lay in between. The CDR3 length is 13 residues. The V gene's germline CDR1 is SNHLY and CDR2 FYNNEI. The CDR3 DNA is TGTGCCAGCAGTGTGGCCCGCAGTGGGACCCAGTACTTC. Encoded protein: CASSVARSGTQYF.

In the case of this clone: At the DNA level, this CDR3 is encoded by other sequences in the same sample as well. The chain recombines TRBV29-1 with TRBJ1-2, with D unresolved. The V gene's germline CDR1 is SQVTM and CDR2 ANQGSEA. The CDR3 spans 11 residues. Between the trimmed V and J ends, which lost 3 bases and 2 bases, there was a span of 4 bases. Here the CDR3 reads CSVEQNYGYTF. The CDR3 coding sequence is TGCAGCGTTGAGCAAAACTATGGCTACACCTTC.

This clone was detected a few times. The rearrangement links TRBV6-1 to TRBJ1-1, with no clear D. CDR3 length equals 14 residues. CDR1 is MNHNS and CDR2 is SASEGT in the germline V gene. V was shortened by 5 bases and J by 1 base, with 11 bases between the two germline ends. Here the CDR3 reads CASSPPGRNTEAFF. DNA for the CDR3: TGTGCCAGCAGTCCGCCAGGCCGGAACACTGAAGCTTTCTTT.